The text below deals with one T cell receptor beta chain. Original handling: Reference gene primer amplification gave estimated nucleated cell counts. This table comes from immunoSEQ multiplex PCR, and its TCRdb copy is limited to in-frame clones, with some not included. That table gives V, J and clone size, and the DNA gave D and trimming. The table has 65,000 to 75,000 clones, over 75% seen once. This specimen comes from a study of blood T cell repertoires in COVID-19. Across the study: Samples taken during acute and convalescent COVID-19 were collected in the United States, Italy and Spain. PBMCs, B-cell-depleted T cells, or T cells provided the cDNA or gDNA that made up the material.

Trimming stripped 1 base from V and 5 bases from J, with 26 bases between. CDR1 and CDR2 from the germline V gene are LGHNA and YSLEER. The CDR3 consists of 19 residues. V usage is TRBV4-3 and J usage is TRBJ2-5; D may be TRBD1 (6 bases). This sequence was found in a woman aged 80 or over with active or convalescent COVID-19. The sample was peripheral blood. CDR3 nucleotide sequence: TGCGCCAGCAGCCAAGGGTGGCAGGGGCGATTCCTAAAGGTGGAGACCCAGTACTTC. Its protein is CASSQGWQGRFLKVETQYF.